Listed below are T cell receptor beta chains from one sample, sequenced in a study of TIL therapy for anti-PD-1-resistant metastatic lung cancer. The assay was immunoSEQ multiplex PCR, and TCRdb's table has in-frame clones only and misses some. The table has fewer than 65,000 clones, 70% to 90% seen once. Material: blood, obtained at baseline. The receptors come from a person aged 25 to 80 with non-small cell lung cancer. The conserved cysteine and the conserved F or W are not part of the CDR3 here. Each record gives: V gene, J gene, CDR3 protein.

v_call: TRBV13
j_call: TRBJ2-7
cdr3_aa: ASSRGGDYEQY

v_call: TRBV6-5
j_call: TRBJ2-6
cdr3_aa: ASSYGTTGANVLT

v_call: TRBV7-8
j_call: TRBJ2-5
cdr3_aa: ASSLLGPRETQY

v_call: TRBV4-1
j_call: TRBJ2-2
cdr3_aa: ASSLRGGTGVPGELF

v_call: TRBV11-2
j_call: TRBJ2-7
cdr3_aa: ASSLGRVSSYEQY

v_call: TRBV9
j_call: TRBJ2-2
cdr3_aa: ASSVAGTANTGELF

v_call: TRBV6-6
j_call: TRBJ2-7
cdr3_aa: ASGRTSSVYEQY

v_call: TRBV7-9
j_call: TRBJ2-5
cdr3_aa: ASGGWREAIETQY

v_call: TRBV29-1
j_call: TRBJ1-5
cdr3_aa: SVSATDLDQPQH

v_call: TRBV11-2
j_call: TRBJ2-7
cdr3_aa: ASTGYGAGANYEQY

v_call: TRBV4-3
j_call: TRBJ2-1
cdr3_aa: ASSHIQGLIGYNEQF

v_call: TRBV28
j_call: TRBJ1-4
cdr3_aa: ARGGTGFLELF

v_call: TRBV5-1
j_call: TRBJ2-5
cdr3_aa: ASSPGTSEETQY

v_call: TRBV6-5
j_call: TRBJ2-6
cdr3_aa: ASSYRGSGANVLT

v_call: TRBV7-9
j_call: TRBJ2-2
cdr3_aa: ASSLEGTSGSIVGELF

v_call: TRBV3-1/TRBV3-2
j_call: TRBJ2-7
cdr3_aa: ASSQVTSGAEQY

v_call: TRBV11-2
j_call: TRBJ2-5
cdr3_aa: ASSSSGFRETQY

v_call: TRBV28
j_call: TRBJ2-7
cdr3_aa: ASSPKDKRQDEQY

v_call: TRBV4-3
j_call: TRBJ2-2
cdr3_aa: ASSQFYPAGTTGELF

v_call: TRBV7-2
j_call: TRBJ2-1
cdr3_aa: ASTGQGAYNEQF

v_call: TRBV6-1
j_call: TRBJ2-7
cdr3_aa: ASSERIAYEQY

v_call: TRBV4-2
j_call: TRBJ1-4
cdr3_aa: ASSQGQGNEKLF

v_call: TRBV2
j_call: TRBJ1-4
cdr3_aa: ASSLGQGGYEKLF

v_call: TRBV19
j_call: TRBJ2-3
cdr3_aa: ASTLSGTGTTDTQY

v_call: TRBV7-9
j_call: TRBJ2-6
cdr3_aa: ASLDGPSSGANVLT

v_call: TRBV11-2
j_call: TRBJ2-1
cdr3_aa: ASSYTKQYGAHSYNEQF

v_call: TRBV3-1/TRBV3-2
j_call: TRBJ2-5
cdr3_aa: ASSQDLSGVISQTQY

v_call: TRBV7-2
j_call: TRBJ2-1
cdr3_aa: ASRPGTYDNEQF

v_call: TRBV6-5
j_call: TRBJ2-7
cdr3_aa: ASSYDRVVIYEQY

v_call: TRBV9
j_call: TRBJ2-3
cdr3_aa: ASSPGTSGGDTQY

v_call: TRBV18
j_call: TRBJ2-2
cdr3_aa: ASSPWEQTGELF

v_call: TRBV7-2
j_call: TRBJ2-2
cdr3_aa: ASSLASGGGKGGELF

v_call: TRBV7-2
j_call: TRBJ2-4
cdr3_aa: ASSQEVGPGIQY

v_call: TRBV3-1/TRBV3-2
j_call: TRBJ2-2
cdr3_aa: ASSQLAGGPTELF

v_call: TRBV11-2
j_call: TRBJ2-3
cdr3_aa: ASSLGESRGPRDTQY

v_call: TRBV6-5
j_call: TRBJ2-1
cdr3_aa: ASSYRGSNEQF

v_call: TRBV5-1
j_call: TRBJ2-5
cdr3_aa: ASSLVRNPQETQY

v_call: TRBV5-1
j_call: TRBJ2-2
cdr3_aa: ASSVDLAGVGELF

v_call: TRBV7-9
j_call: TRBJ1-1
cdr3_aa: AGTSGVNTEAF

v_call: TRBV2
j_call: TRBJ1-2
cdr3_aa: ASSGGDWDGYT

v_call: TRBV13
j_call: TRBJ1-2
cdr3_aa: ASQTVQGNNYGYT